Each of the 31 T cell receptor beta chains below was sequenced from the same sample in a study of control samples from healthy donors and cancer patients. Repertoires were generated with immunoSEQ multiplex PCR, while TCRdb's copy carries only in-frame clones and drops some. The repertoire holds about 160,000 clones, roughly 94% seen once, with about 9.3% in the top ten. Specimen: blood. All receptors derive from a woman aged 40 to 50 in good health.

The rearrangement links TRBV6-5 to TRBJ2-5; D gene unclear. V lost 2 bases and J 0 bases, leaving 7 bases between the germline ends. There are 14 residues in the CDR3. The V gene's germline CDR1 is MNHEY and CDR2 SVGAGI. CDR3 sequence: CASSYQPYQETQYF. The CDR3 coding sequence is TGTGCCAGCAGTTACCAACCCTACCAAGAGACCCAGTACTTC.

This sequence joins TRBV6-2 or TRBV6-3 and TRBJ1-1; no clear D. The germline V gene has CDR1 MNHEY and CDR2 SVGEGT. V lost 3 bases to trimming and J lost 4 bases, with 12 bases between them. The CDR3 has 14 amino acids. In DNA, the CDR3 is TGTGCCAGCAGTTATTCCCGCGCCGTCACTGAAGCTTTCTTT. Protein: CASSYSRAVTEAFF.

This sequence joins TRBV18 and TRBJ2-7, with 14 nucleotides matching TRBD2. The ends lost 3 bases at V and 5 bases at J; junction bases unmatched: 6. The CDR3 extends over 16 amino acids. CDR1 is KGHSH and CDR2 is LQKENI in the germline V gene. CDR3 in amino acids: CASSPLRLAGGDEQYF. CDR3 bases: TGTGCCAGCTCACCTCTCAGACTAGCGGGGGGGGACGAGCAGTACTTC.

The chain employs TRBV3-1 (or the pseudogene TRBV3-2) and TRBJ2-5; D is possibly TRBD2 (5 bases). V was clipped by 0 bases and J by 3 bases, with 11 bases between them. The CDR3 consists of 15 residues. The germline V gene encodes CDR1 LGHDT and CDR2 YNNKEL (reference sequence). CDR3: CASSQDGGWKETQYF. CDR3 coding DNA: TGTGCCAGCAGCCAAGATGGCGGGTGGAAAGAGACCCAGTACTTC.

The chain combines TRBV7-9 with TRBJ1-1; 10 positions match TRBD1. The CDR3 runs 14 residues. V trimming: 5 bases; J trimming: 3 bases; junction bases outside the gene matches: 3. Per germline, CDR1 SEHNR and CDR2 FQNEAQ (reference sequence). Here the CDR3 DNA reads TGTGCCAGCAGCCCCGGGACAGGGGACACTGAAGCTTTCTTT. This gives the protein CASSPGTGDTEAFF.

This sequence joins TRBV10-1 and TRBJ2-7; D is possibly TRBD2 (6 bases). With 7 bases removed from V and 1 base from J, the gap between germline ends came to 17 bases. The germline gives CDR1 WNHNN, CDR2 SYGVQD (reference sequence). The CDR3 covers 15 residues. In DNA form, the CDR3 reads TGCGCCAGCATTATCGGGCTAGCGTTATCCTACGAGCAGTACTTC. As protein: CASIIGLALSYEQYF.

This chain connects TRBV4-3 to TRBJ2-7, with D unresolved. Germline values: CDR1 LGHNA, CDR2 YSLEER. Between the trimmed V and J ends, which lost 0 bases and 3 bases, there was a span of 9 bases. The CDR3 runs 14 residues. Written as DNA, the CDR3 is TGCGCCAGCAGCCAAGAGGTTAGGAGCTACGAGCAGTACTTC. As protein: CASSQEVRSYEQYF.

The chain joins TRBV27 to TRBJ2-1, with TRBD2 matching over 7 bases. The CDR3 spans 15 residues. Germline loops: CDR1 MNHEY, CDR2 SMNVEV (reference sequence). The trim removed 3 bases at V and 5 bases at J, leaving 7 bases unmatched. The CDR3 spells CASSLSGTTNNEQFF. CDR3 in DNA: TGTGCCAGCAGTTTGTCCGGGACTACCAACAATGAGCAGTTCTTC.

This sequence joins TRBV25-1 and TRBJ1-1, with D perhaps matching TRBD1 (5 bases). Germline assignment: CDR1 MGHDK and CDR2 SYGVNS. The ends were cut back, 3 bases at V and 6 bases at J, with 17 bases in the middle. The CDR3 sequence is 15 residues long. CDR3 bases: TGTGCCAGCAGTGACCCGAGGGGAGAGAGTGCTGAAGCTTTCTTT. It yields the protein CASSDPRGESAEAFF.

The chain combines TRBV16 with TRBJ1-4; D is ambiguous. Germline V CDR1 and CDR2: KGHSY, FQNENV. There are 16 residues in the CDR3. V was shortened by 0 bases and J by 8 bases, with 16 bases between the two germline ends. The CDR3 nucleotides are TGTGCCAGCAGCCAATCGCGGCCGAGTCCTGAAGAAAAACTGTTTTTT. Protein sequence: CASSQSRPSPEEKLFF.

V usage is TRBV6-2 or TRBV6-3 and J usage is TRBJ2-5, with 7 bases fitting TRBD1. Germline CDR1 and CDR2: MNHEY and SVGEGT. The V and J ends lost 5 bases and 1 base, in that order; junction bases with no gene match: 4. There are 14 residues in the CDR3. The CDR3 DNA is TGTGCCAGCAGTCCGGGACAGACCCAAGAGACCCAGTACTTC. Protein product: CASSPGQTQETQYF.

This rearrangement joins TRBV6-5 to TRBJ1-1; 8 bases map to TRBD1. The V and J ends lost 8 bases and 5 bases, in that order; junction bases with no gene match: 10. The CDR3 extends over 14 amino acids. Germline V gives CDR1 MNHEY, CDR2 SVGAGI. This chain's CDR3 is CASQIRRQGTEAFF. The CDR3 coding sequence is TGTGCCAGCCAGATTAGAAGACAGGGGACTGAAGCTTTCTTT.

The chain couples TRBV6-5 to TRBJ1-1; maybe TRBD1 (5 bases). Trimming left V 7 bases short and J 0 bases short, with 9 bases between. CDR3 size: 13 residues. Germline-derived CDR1 and CDR2 are MNHEY and SVGAGI. CDR3 in amino acids: CASKETVNTEAFF. The DNA for the CDR3 is TGTGCCAGCAAGGAGACAGTGAACACTGAAGCTTTCTTT.

This clone has a handful of counts. This chain uses TRBV25-1 with TRBJ1-6; tentative D call: TRBD1 (6 bases). Deletions cut 1 base from V and 6 bases from J, with 13 bases between. CDR1 MGHDK and CDR2 SYGVNS come from the germline V gene. CDR3 size: 16 residues. CDR3 nucleotides: TGTGCCAGCAGTGAATTTGCGGGGGGCCTTAATTCACCCCTCCACTTT. This sequence encodes CASSEFAGGLNSPLHF.

This clone was counted a single time. The V gene is TRBV11-3, the J gene TRBJ2-1; the match to TRBD2 covers 10 bases. CDR3 length: 15 residues. The V segment lost 4 bases and the J segment 4 bases; nucleotides outside the gene matches: 4. The germline CDR1 and CDR2 sequences are SGHNT and YENEEA. The CDR3 loop is CASSSSGSQYNEQFF. In DNA form, the CDR3 reads TGTGCCAGCAGCTCTAGCGGGAGTCAGTACAATGAGCAGTTCTTC.

The J gene is TRBJ1-2, the V gene TRBV6-1; perhaps TRBD1 as D (5 bases). Germline V lookup: CDR1 MNHNS, CDR2 SASEGT. This CDR3 comprises 13 residues. V gave up 0 bases and J gave up 9 bases, with 11 bases separating them. The CDR3 spells CASSEAGRVSYTF. For the CDR3, the DNA is TGTGCCAGCAGTGAAGCGGGCAGGGTTAGCTACACCTTC.

CDR3 amino acids: CASSPPAGDHYGYTF. As DNA, the CDR3 is TGTGCCAGCTCACCACCGGCAGGGGACCACTATGGCTACACCTTC. The rearrangement joins TRBV18 to TRBJ1-2; D may be TRBD1 (6 bases). V lost 0 bases and J lost 3, with 11 bases in between. Per germline, CDR1 KGHSH and CDR2 LQKENI. The CDR3 runs 15 residues.

The chain combines TRBV5-5 with TRBJ2-7; 7 nucleotides match TRBD1. The CDR3 is made up of 16 amino acids. Germline V gene data show CDR1 as SGHKS and CDR2 as YYEKEE (reference sequence). V trimming: 2 bases; J trimming: 1 base; junction bases outside the gene matches: 9. CDR3 amino acids: CASSLSGTASSYEQYF. DNA for the CDR3: TGTGCCAGCAGCTTATCCGGGACAGCATCATCCTACGAGCAGTACTTC.

V usage is TRBV6-2 or TRBV6-3 and J usage is TRBJ1-6, with 7 nucleotides matching TRBD1. Germline lookup yields CDR1 MNHEY and CDR2 SVGEGT. V was clipped by 6 bases and J by 0 bases; unmatched bases: 5. This CDR3 comprises 16 residues. The CDR3 DNA reads TGTGCCAGCAGCCGACAGGGAAGCTCCTATAATTCACCCCTCCACTTT. Encoded protein: CASSRQGSSYNSPLHF.

The V call is TRBV4-3, the J call TRBJ2-1; 10 bases line up with TRBD2. Per the germline V gene, CDR1 is LGHNA and CDR2 is YSLEER. The CDR3 has 18 residues. V gave up 3 bases and J gave up 5 bases; unmatched junction bases: 13. The CDR3 spells CASSQGLGLAARNNEQFF. CDR3 sequence (DNA): TGCGCCAGCAGCCAGGGATTAGGACTAGCGGCAAGGAACAATGAGCAGTTCTTC.

The chain has TRBV19 and TRBJ1-4; 7 bases match TRBD1. V lost 6 bases and J lost 5; bases outside the gene matches: 18. The CDR3 has 18 residues. CDR1 is LNHDA, CDR2 SQIVND, per germline (reference sequence). The chain's CDR3 is CASRTTVPGQRRNEKLFF. The CDR3 region has the DNA TGTGCCAGTAGGACAACCGTCCCGGGACAGCGGAGAAATGAAAAACTGTTTTTT.

The rearrangement uses TRBV7-2 and TRBJ2-2; possibly TRBD1 for D (6 bases). Germline CDR1 and CDR2: SGHTA and FQGNSA. The CDR3 sequence is 14 residues long. Trimming cost V 5 bases and J 4 bases, with 11 bases left between them. This CDR3 is CASSPGTTTGELFF. DNA of the CDR3: TGTGCCAGCAGCCCCGGGACAACCACCGGGGAGCTGTTTTTT.

V gene TRBV7-6 combines with J gene TRBJ2-2; TRBD1 matches 7 bases. Germline V gene data show CDR1 as SGHVS and CDR2 as FNYEAQ. Trimming took 2 bases from V and 7 from J; bases not matched to a gene: 7. The CDR3 length is 15 residues. The CDR3: CASSLLGGGFGELFF. DNA of the CDR3: TGTGCCAGCAGCTTATTAGGGGGCGGTTTCGGGGAGCTGTTTTTT.

V is TRBV28 and J is TRBJ1-3, with a tentative D call TRBD1 (6 bases). The ends were cut back, 3 bases at V and 4 bases at J, with 16 bases in the middle. There are 16 residues in the CDR3. Germline V gene lookup returns CDR1 MDHEN and CDR2 SYDVKM. The CDR3 loop is CASSFYRQAKGNTIYF. The CDR3 DNA reads TGTGCCAGCAGTTTCTACCGACAGGCCAAGGGAAACACCATATATTTT.

The rearrangement joins TRBV6-5 to TRBJ2-1, with TRBD1 identical over 10 bases. Germline V gene lookup returns CDR1 MNHEY and CDR2 SVGAGI. The CDR3 loop spans 15 amino acids. The trim removed 4 bases at V and 0 bases at J, leaving 0 bases unmatched. CDR3 sequence reads: CASSWTGGSYNEQFF. In DNA, the CDR3 is TGTGCCAGCAGTTGGACAGGGGGCTCCTACAATGAGCAGTTCTTC.

This sequence joins TRBV19 and TRBJ2-7; D may be TRBD2 (7 bases). The germline V gene encodes CDR1 LNHDA and CDR2 SQIVND (reference sequence). The CDR3 has 14 residues. V was cut by 6 bases and J by 3 bases, with 15 bases left in between. Here the CDR3 DNA reads TGTGCCAGTAGGACGGGGGCTAGCGGCTACGAGCAGTACTTC. It codes for CASRTGASGYEQYF.

The chain combines TRBV10-3 with TRBJ1-3, with a tentative D call TRBD1 (5 bases). The CDR3 consists of 15 residues. Germline-derived CDR1 and CDR2 are ENHRY and SYGVKD. V was pared by 0 bases and J by 5 bases, with 11 bases between. The CDR3, as DNA: TGTGCCATCAGTGAGTCCAGGGACGCCAGAAACACCATATATTTT. The encoded protein is CAISESRDARNTIYF.

The chain couples TRBV7-9 to TRBJ2-4; a weak D match, TRBD2 (6 bases). V lost 1 base to trimming and J lost 11 bases, with 15 bases between them. Germline values: CDR1 SEHNR, CDR2 FQNEAQ (reference sequence). This CDR3 contains 14 residues. The CDR3 is CASSLGGASGVQYF. The CDR3 DNA is TGTGCCAGCAGCTTAGGAGGGGCCTCGGGGGTTCAGTACTTC.

This chain uses TRBV15 with TRBJ1-5, with D possibly matching TRBD1 (5 bases). This CDR3 spans 16 amino acids. The germline gives CDR1 LNHNV, CDR2 YYDKDF (reference sequence). Trimming took 0 bases from V and 0 from J, leaving 9 bases between them. CDR3 protein: CATSRDGGGSNQPQHF. In DNA, the CDR3 is TGTGCCACCAGCAGAGATGGGGGGGGTAGCAATCAGCCCCAGCATTTT.

The chain employs TRBV13 and TRBJ2-1; 7 bases map to TRBD2. J lost 9 bases, V lost 7 bases, and 21 bases had no gene match. This CDR3 region has 17 residues. In germline, CDR1 is PRHDT, CDR2 FYEKMQ (reference sequence). In DNA form, the CDR3 reads TGTGCCAGCAACAATCAGGGTTTGGCGGGAGTAAAAATTGAGCAGTTCTTC. This gives the protein CASNNQGLAGVKIEQFF.

CDR3 residues: CASSPHPGAEAGYGYTF. As DNA, the CDR3 is TGCGCCAGCAGCCCCCACCCTGGCGCCGAGGCGGGGTATGGCTACACCTTC. The V gene is TRBV4-1, the J gene TRBJ1-2; D is unresolved. The CDR3 length is 17 residues. Trimming took off 4 bases at V and 5 bases at J, with 23 bases between the two ends. The V gene's germline CDR1 is MGHRA and CDR2 YSYEKL.